The 25 T cell receptor beta chains below all came from one sample that was sequenced in a study of PD-1 blockade in classical Hodgkin lymphoma. Every single patient, without exception, relapsed after autologous stem cell transplantation, and brentuximab vedotin exposure varied. Generated by immunoSEQ multiplex PCR, the TCRdb table keeps only in-frame clones and is missing some. The data contain 110,000 or so clones, roughly nine tenths of them singletons. The specimen was peripheral blood mononuclear cells (PBMCs), collected before the second cycle of nivolumab. The receptor source for this set is a human donor with classical Hodgkin lymphoma.

The chain combines TRBV19 with TRBJ2-1; 7 positions agree with TRBD2. The length of the CDR3 is 14 residues. Losses at the gene ends were 3 bases for V and 9 bases for J; bases not matched to a gene: 8. CDR1 LNHDA and CDR2 SQIVND come from the germline V gene (reference sequence). CDR3 protein: CASSMWRERPEQFF. The CDR3 DNA reads TGTGCCAGTAGTATGTGGCGGGAGCGACCTGAGCAGTTCTTC.

The CDR3 reads CASSLGAPLAAGLYEQYF. The DNA for the CDR3 is TGTGCCAGCAGCTTGGGTGCCCCGCTGGCCGCGGGCCTCTACGAGCAGTACTTC. The chain is built from TRBV5-4 and TRBJ2-7; D perhaps matches TRBD2 (5 bases). There are 18 residues in the CDR3. The V gene lost 0 bases and the J gene lost 3 bases, with 22 bases spanning the gap. Germline assignment: CDR1 SGHNT and CDR2 YYREEE (reference sequence).

The CDR3 sequence: CASSLVGQEIAEAFF. The CDR3 DNA is TGCGCCAGCAGCTTGGTAGGACAGGAGATTGCTGAAGCTTTCTTT. V usage is TRBV5-1 and J usage is TRBJ1-1, with TRBD1 matching over 7 bases. Germline V gene sequence: CDR1 SGHRS, CDR2 YFSETQ. V lost 0 bases and J lost 6; bases outside the gene matches: 8. CDR3 length equals 15 residues.

The chain uses TRBV15 and TRBJ2-1; D might be TRBD2 (7 bases). Trimming stripped 3 bases from V and 9 bases from J, with 12 bases between. Germline V gives CDR1 LNHNV, CDR2 YYDKDF (reference sequence). There are 13 residues in the CDR3. CDR3 nucleotides: TGTGCCACCAGCAGGAGGGGGGGCAGTGAGCAGTTCTTC. It is translated as CATSRRGGSEQFF.

This sequence joins TRBV27 and TRBJ1-4, with a possible D match to TRBD1 (6 bases). Germline CDR1 MNHEY, CDR2 SMNVEV (reference sequence). This CDR3 has 14 residues. Trimming shortened V by 5 bases and J by 7 bases, and 14 bases separated the two germline ends. The CDR3 sequence is CASSDQGLSEKLFF. CDR3 bases: TGTGCCAGCAGTGATCAGGGGTTGAGTGAAAAACTGTTTTTT.

The rearrangement links TRBV7-2 to TRBJ2-7; 8 nucleotides line up with TRBD2. Trimming took 1 base from V and 4 from J; bases not matched to a gene: 6. The CDR3 sequence is 15 residues long. The germline V gene encodes CDR1 SGHTA and CDR2 FQGNSA. The CDR3 nucleotides are TGTGCCAGCAGCTTAGTAGCCCAGCGGGAGTACGAGCAGTACTTC. It translates to CASSLVAQREYEQYF.

The chain employs TRBV2 and TRBJ1-2; no clear D gene. CDR1 SNHLY and CDR2 FYNNEI come from the germline V gene. V lost 3 bases and J lost 5, with 10 bases in between. The CDR3 covers 13 residues. CDR3: CASSEDGPYGYTF. CDR3 nucleotide sequence: TGTGCCAGCAGTGAGGACGGACCGTATGGCTACACCTTC.

This chain connects TRBV13 to TRBJ2-5; the D call may be TRBD1 or TRBD2 (5 bases each). V lost 0 bases to trimming and J lost 4 bases, with 12 bases between them. Germline CDR1 is PRHDT and CDR2 is FYEKMQ (reference sequence). CDR3 length: 15 residues. In DNA form, the CDR3 reads TGTGCCAGCAGCTTAGGCCTGGGACGTGGAGAGACCCAGTACTTC. Its protein is CASSLGLGRGETQYF.

The CDR3 DNA is TGTGCCAGCAGCTTAGGACAGGGGTATTCCACCGGGGAGCTGTTTTTT. Encoded protein: CASSLGQGYSTGELFF. The V and J genes are TRBV7-2 and TRBJ2-2, with 8 positions matching TRBD1. The CDR3 totals 16 residues. Germline V gene sequence: CDR1 SGHTA, CDR2 FQGNSA. With 1 base clipped from V and 4 bases from J, the junction kept 5 bases outside the gene matches.

V and J are TRBV5-1 and TRBJ2-7; 11 bases align to TRBD2. J was trimmed by 4 bases and V by 4 bases; bases with no gene match: 10. Germline CDR1 and CDR2: SGHRS and YFSETQ. This CDR3 comprises 16 residues. The CDR3 nucleotides are TGCGCCAGCAGCGCGGGGCTAGCGGGAGGTTGGTACGAGCAGTACTTC. This translates into CASSAGLAGGWYEQYF.

This clone was seen a single time. This chain joins TRBV28 and TRBJ1-3, with 8 bases lining up with TRBD1. CDR1 and CDR2 from the germline V gene are MDHEN and SYDVKM. CDR3 length equals 16 residues. Trimming took 8 bases from V and 0 from J; bases not matched to a gene: 9. CDR3 protein: CASLRQGTYSGNTIYF. CDR3 sequence (DNA): TGTGCCAGCTTGAGACAGGGGACGTACTCTGGAAACACCATATATTTT.

V gene TRBV27 combines with J gene TRBJ1-4, with unresolved D. Germline values: CDR1 MNHEY, CDR2 SMNVEV (reference sequence). This CDR3 contains 12 residues. V lost 8 bases and J lost 8, with 12 bases in between. The CDR3 DNA reads TGTGCCAGCTCAGGATATGGGGAAAAACTGTTTTTT. As protein: CASSGYGEKLFF. Based on the CDR3 plus reference TRBV27 and TRBJ1-4, the full variable domain is EAQVTQNPRYLITVTGKKLTVTCSQNMNHEYMSWYRQDPGLGLRQIYYSMNVEVTDKGDVPEGYKVSRKEKRNFPLILESPSPNQTSLYFCASSGYGEKLFFGSGTQLSVL.

The CDR3: CASSDGDVDTQYF. The CDR3 DNA reads as TGTGCCAGCTCTGACGGGGACGTGGATACGCAGTATTTT. The rearrangement joins TRBV6-5 to TRBJ2-3; perhaps D is TRBD1 or TRBD2 (5 bases each). Trimming took off 8 bases at V and 6 bases at J, with 15 bases between the two ends. From germline, CDR1 is MNHEY and CDR2 SVGAGI. The CDR3 length is 13 residues.

The gene calls are TRBV4-2 and TRBJ1-1; 8 positions match TRBD1. The length of the CDR3 is 14 residues. The germline gives CDR1 LGHNA, CDR2 YNFKEQ. The junction had 6 bases not matched to a gene; V was cut back by 4 bases and J by 5 bases. The CDR3 nucleotides read TGTGCCAGCAGCCCCTGGACAGGGCAGACTGAAGCTTTCTTT. Translated: CASSPWTGQTEAFF.

A single count supports this clone. The CDR3 DNA is TGTGCCAGCAGTAATTCCGGGACTAGAACCGGGGAGCTGTTTTTT. Protein: CASSNSGTRTGELFF. The genes are TRBV13 and TRBJ2-2; 8 positions agree with TRBD2. This CDR3 has 15 amino acids. V shed 6 bases and J 5 bases; nucleotides not matched to a gene: 8. Germline V CDR1 and CDR2: PRHDT, FYEKMQ (reference sequence).

The V and J genes are TRBV5-6 and TRBJ1-2, with a weak D call TRBD1 (6 bases). Germline loops: CDR1 SGHDT, CDR2 YYEEEE. The CDR3 has 14 residues. V gave up 3 bases and J gave up 8 bases, with 17 bases separating them. CDR3 sequence (DNA): TGTGCCAGCAGCTCCGACAGGCCGAGGGGGGGCTACACCTTC. Protein: CASSSDRPRGGYTF.

V and J are TRBV6-6 and TRBJ1-5; a weak D match, TRBD1 (5 bases). This CDR3 has 12 amino acids. Germline CDR1 is MNHNY and CDR2 is SVGAGI (reference sequence). Trimming removed 6 bases at V and 8 bases at J, with 11 bases between. CDR3 DNA sequence: TGTGCCAGCAGCCGGCGAGGGGAGCCCCAGCATTTT. Residues: CASSRRGEPQHF.

The chain is built from TRBV5-5 and TRBJ1-5; D call uncertain. The V end was cut by 2 bases, the J end by 6 bases, with 9 bases between. This CDR3 is 13 amino acids long. Per the germline V gene, CDR1 is SGHKS and CDR2 is YYEKEE (reference sequence). CDR3 region: CASSLRIAQPQHF. The CDR3 DNA sequence: TGTGCCAGCAGCTTACGTATAGCTCAGCCCCAGCATTTT.

This sequence joins TRBV19 and TRBJ2-1; no reliable D call. Germline loops: CDR1 LNHDA, CDR2 SQIVND (reference sequence). The CDR3 spans 15 residues. Trimming took off 4 bases at V and 4 bases at J, with 14 bases between the two ends. In DNA, the CDR3 is TGTGCCAGTAGTAGTCCGGCGTTAGGGTACAATGAGCAGTTCTTC. It is translated as CASSSPALGYNEQFF.

The rearrangement joins TRBV2 to TRBJ1-1, with TRBD1 matching over 8 bases. The CDR3 length is 14 residues. The germline gives CDR1 SNHLY, CDR2 FYNNEI. J gave up 1 base and V 5 bases, and 3 bases lay outside the gene matches. CDR3 sequence reads: CASSRDRRNTEAFF. In DNA, the CDR3 is TGTGCCAGCAGTAGGGACAGGAGGAACACTGAAGCTTTCTTT.

The rearrangement joins TRBV4-2 to TRBJ2-1, with D perhaps TRBD1 or TRBD2 (5 bases each). Trimming pared 4 bases from V and 4 bases from J, leaving 11 bases between. The CDR3 totals 14 residues. Germline assignment: CDR1 LGHNA and CDR2 YNFKEQ. Written as DNA, the CDR3 is TGTGCCAGCAGCCGGGAAGAGGGGTACAATGAGCAGTTCTTC. Protein product: CASSREEGYNEQFF.

CDR3 sequence reads: CASSQGLLAGYNEQFF. DNA of the CDR3: TGCGCCAGCAGCCAAGGTCTACTAGCGGGTTACAATGAGCAGTTCTTC. The rearrangement links TRBV4-1 to TRBJ2-1, with 9 nucleotides matching TRBD2. The CDR3 has 16 amino acids. Trimming removed 1 base from V and 4 bases from J; junction bases left unmatched: 5. Germline CDR1 MGHRA, CDR2 YSYEKL.

This chain links TRBV11-2 with TRBJ1-2; TRBD1 might be the D (5 bases). CDR1 and CDR2 from the germline V gene are SGHAT and FQNNGV. V lost 2 bases, J lost 2 bases, and 15 bases lay in between. The CDR3 is made up of 16 amino acids. The CDR3 region is CASSLTPAGGNYGYTF. The CDR3 nucleotides are TGTGCCAGCAGCTTAACTCCGGCTGGGGGGAACTATGGCTACACCTTC.

This chain connects TRBV5-6 to TRBJ2-2; 9 nucleotides align to TRBD1. The CDR3 consists of 15 residues. The germline V gene has CDR1 SGHDT and CDR2 YYEEEE. Trimming at V came to 2 bases and at J to 6 bases, leaving 5 bases not matched to a gene. The CDR3 DNA sequence: TGTGCCAGCAGCTTAGTTACAGGGGGCCCCGGGGAGCTGTTTTTT. Its translation is CASSLVTGGPGELFF.

This clone has just a few counts. The genes are TRBV18 and TRBJ1-4, with TRBD1 matching 9 bases. J gave up 3 bases and V 3 bases, and 2 bases lay outside the gene matches. Germline V gene data show CDR1 as KGHSH and CDR2 as LQKENI. CDR3 length: 15 amino acids. The CDR3: CASSPRDRANEKLFF. The CDR3 DNA reads as TGTGCCAGCTCACCGCGGGACAGGGCTAATGAAAAACTGTTTTTT.